Shown below are 2 T cell receptor beta chains from a single sample sequenced in a study of CD8+ T cells in alopecia areata. After isolation, RNA underwent reverse transcription to generate cDNA as the sequencing template. Clones were read by immunoSEQ multiplex PCR, and TCRdb kept only the in-frame ones, dropping some. The repertoire holds roughly 250,000 clones, with 65% to 70% as singletons. Sequences were derived from CD4+ T cells sorted from blood, sampled at week 0. The source of these receptors is a human donor with alopecia areata.

V and J are TRBV29-1 and TRBJ2-1; a weak D match, TRBD1 (6 bases). Germline CDR1 reads SQVTM; CDR2 reads ANQGSEA. CDR3 length: 15 residues. Deletions cut 4 bases from V and 1 base from J, with 14 bases between. CDR3 nucleotides: TGCAGCGTTGTGCAGTACAGGGATTCCTACAATGAGCAGTTCTTC. It encodes CSVVQYRDSYNEQFF.

The chain employs TRBV30 and TRBJ2-1, with TRBD2 matching 7 bases. Germline V gene data show CDR1 as GTSNPN and CDR2 as SVGIG (reference sequence). The CDR3 covers 11 residues. Trimming cost V 1 base and J 12 bases; bases outside gene matches: 3. The CDR3 sequence: CAWSDREVQFF. The CDR3 DNA is TGTGCCTGGAGTGACCGGGAGGTGCAGTTCTTC.